This entry lists 32 T cell receptor beta chains sequenced from one sample in a study of blood T cell repertoires in COVID-19 (TCRdb year 2020). The method behind the library was the immunoSEQ multiplex PCR assay. The immuneACCESS repertoire file appears here via TCRdb, limited to in-frame rearrangements. These files lack a portion of the clones; in checked studies, under half of the deficit traces to unresolved V genes, and the cause of the others is not known. The sample table lists 250,000 to 350,000 clones, 89% of them with a count of one. Together, the top ten hold less than 0.95% of the sample. Specimen: peripheral blood. The receptors here all came from a woman aged 35 to 49 who had recovered from COVID-19.

This chain uses TRBV7-6 with TRBJ2-1, with a tentative D call TRBD2 (6 bases). The CDR3 runs to 16 residues. CDR1 is SGHVS and CDR2 is FNYEAQ in the germline V gene. Trimming cost V 0 bases and J 4 bases, with 13 bases left between them. CDR3 region: CASSLAPGLDYNEQFF. Here the CDR3 DNA reads TGTGCCAGCAGCTTAGCCCCGGGACTGGATTACAATGAGCAGTTCTTC.

The chain has TRBV18 and TRBJ1-6, with D possibly being TRBD1 (5 bases). V lost 3 bases to trimming and J lost 6 bases, with 9 bases between them. Germline CDR1 is KGHSH and CDR2 is LQKENI. The CDR3 is made up of 14 amino acids. CDR3 in amino acids: CASSPGEVNSPLHF. The CDR3 DNA reads TGTGCCAGCTCACCGGGGGAGGTTAATTCACCCCTCCACTTT.

This rearrangement joins TRBV3-1 (or the pseudogene TRBV3-2) to TRBJ1-2; 9 bases align to TRBD1. The J segment lost 6 bases and the V segment lost 4 bases, leaving 9 bases of the junction unmatched. The CDR3 sequence is 15 residues long. CDR1 LGHDT and CDR2 YNNKEL come from the germline V gene (reference sequence). CDR3 DNA: TGTGCCAGCAGCCCCGGCGGACAGGGGATTCATGGCTACACCTTC. Encoded protein: CASSPGGQGIHGYTF.

The genes are TRBV19 and TRBJ2-1, with D maybe TRBD2 (5 bases). CDR3 length: 14 amino acids. V was trimmed by 3 bases and J by 2 bases, leaving 8 bases between them. Germline lookup yields CDR1 LNHDA and CDR2 SQIVND (reference sequence). CDR3 nucleotide sequence: TGTGCCAGTAGTATCCTAGCAGCCTACAATGAGCAGTTCTTC. This encodes CASSILAAYNEQFF.

This sequence joins TRBV2 and TRBJ1-2; 9 bases match TRBD1. The CDR3 covers 17 residues. CDR1 is SNHLY and CDR2 is FYNNEI in the germline V gene. With 6 bases clipped from V and 5 bases from J, the junction kept 16 bases outside the gene matches. CDR3 bases: TGTGCCAGCAGCGAACGGACAGGGGTATCGTCCTGGTATGGCTACACCTTC. Translating gives CASSERTGVSSWYGYTF.

The chain joins TRBV24-1 to TRBJ2-3; 8 nucleotides agree with TRBD1. Germline assignment: CDR1 KGHDR and CDR2 SFDVKD. V lost 4 bases to trimming and J lost 1 base; unmatched junction nucleotides: 9. This CDR3 spans 17 amino acids. CDR3 amino acids: CATSDSKQGVCTDTQYF. CDR3 bases: TGTGCCACCAGTGACTCCAAACAGGGGGTATGCACAGATACGCAGTATTTT.

This chain uses TRBV7-9 with TRBJ2-5, with 7 bases matching TRBD2. V gave up 5 bases and J gave up 5 bases; unmatched junction bases: 8. Germline CDR1 is SEHNR and CDR2 is FQNEAQ (reference sequence). The CDR3 has 14 residues. CDR3 amino acids: CASSPTHSGETQYF. The CDR3 DNA reads as TGTGCCAGCAGCCCGACTCATAGCGGGGAGACCCAGTACTTC. Together with reference TRBV7-9 and TRBJ2-5, the CDR3 gives the full variable domain: DTGVSQNPRHKITKRGQNVTFRCDPISEHNRLYWYRQTLGQGPEFLTYFQNEAQLEKSRLLSDRFSAERPKGSFSTLEIQRTEQGDSAMYLCASSPTHSGETQYFGPGTRLLVL.

The chain has TRBV7-2 and TRBJ2-5; D not resolved. The germline gives CDR1 SGHTA, CDR2 FQGNSA. V was trimmed by 1 base and J by 2 bases, leaving 11 bases between them. The CDR3 sequence is 15 residues long. CDR3 in amino acids: CASSLVKAAQETQYF. In DNA form, the CDR3 reads TGTGCCAGCAGCTTAGTAAAGGCAGCGCAAGAGACCCAGTACTTC. Full variable domain (outside the CDR3, taken from reference TRBV7-2 and TRBJ2-5): GAGVSQSPSNKVTEKGKDVELRCDPISGHTALYWYRQSLGQGLEFLIYFQGNSAPDKSGLPSDRFSAERTGGSVSTLTIQRTQQEDSAVYLCASSLVKAAQETQYFGPGTRLLVL.

The genes are TRBV10-3 and TRBJ2-7, with a possible D match to TRBD1 (6 bases). The CDR3 extends over 15 amino acids. V was shortened by 6 bases and J by 1 base, with 16 bases between the two germline ends. Germline assignment: CDR1 ENHRY and CDR2 SYGVKD. CDR3 nucleotide sequence: TGTGCCATCAGCCCTGGCCCGCAGGGGTCCTACGAGCAGTACTTC. Translating it yields CAISPGPQGSYEQYF.

The CDR3 is CASSVGGRPADTQYF. CDR3 nucleotides: TGTGCCAGCAGCGTAGGAGGGAGACCGGCAGATACGCAGTATTTT. This chain joins TRBV9 and TRBJ2-3, with TRBD2 as a possible D gene (5 bases). V was clipped by 0 bases and J by 4 bases, with 12 bases between them. The length of the CDR3 is 15 residues. Germline CDR1 and CDR2: SGDLS and YYNGEE.

V is TRBV4-1 and J is TRBJ2-6; weak D call: TRBD1 (6 bases). The CDR3 length is 17 residues. Germline values: CDR1 MGHRA, CDR2 YSYEKL. Trimming pared 1 base from V and 0 bases from J, leaving 10 bases between. In DNA, the CDR3 is TGCGCCAGCAGCCAAGGGACAGCCAACTCTGGGGCCAACGTCCTGACTTTC. This codes for CASSQGTANSGANVLTF.

The chain joins TRBV5-5 to TRBJ2-5, with D possibly being TRBD2 (6 bases). This CDR3 region has 16 residues. The V gene lost 6 bases and the J gene lost 5 bases, with 23 bases spanning the gap. Germline V gene data show CDR1 as SGHKS and CDR2 as YYEKEE (reference sequence). CDR3 nucleotide sequence: TGTGCCAGCACCCGACTAGGGGCAGAACCAACGGAGACCCAGTACTTC. Its protein product is CASTRLGAEPTETQYF.

The chain links TRBV9 to TRBJ2-1, with D tentatively TRBD1 (5 bases). Per the germline V gene, CDR1 is SGDLS and CDR2 is YYNGEE. This CDR3 has 16 residues. The V gene lost 3 bases and the J gene lost 4 bases, with 17 bases spanning the gap. CDR3 sequence: CASSGGHGKIYNEQFF. For the CDR3, the DNA is TGTGCCAGCAGCGGAGGACATGGGAAGATTTACAATGAGCAGTTCTTC.

The chain has TRBV5-1 and TRBJ2-5, with 11 bases that match TRBD1. This CDR3 is built from 16 residues. Germline assignment: CDR1 SGHRS and CDR2 YFSETQ. J lost 2 bases, V lost 4 bases, and 7 bases had no gene match. CDR3 protein: CASSLDRGRGQETQYF. CDR3 bases: TGCGCCAGCAGCCTGGACAGGGGGCGGGGACAAGAGACCCAGTACTTC. The full variable domain, completed using reference TRBV5-1 and TRBJ2-5, is KAGVTQTPRYLIKTRGQQVTLSCSPISGHRSVSWYQQTPGQGLQFLFEYFSETQRNKGNFPGRFSGRQFSNSRSEMNVSTLELGDSALYLCASSLDRGRGQETQYFGPGTRLLVL.

The V and J genes are TRBV4-1 and TRBJ1-4; D gene unclear. The V end was cut by 1 base, the J end by 7 bases, with 7 bases between. The CDR3 runs 13 residues. The V gene's germline CDR1 is MGHRA and CDR2 YSYEKL. The CDR3: CASSQGAGEKLFF. The CDR3 DNA follows: TGCGCCAGCAGCCAAGGGGCGGGTGAAAAACTGTTTTTT.

This clone was found a few times. The chain is built from TRBV28 and TRBJ1-6; the D is unclear. The V gene's germline CDR1 is MDHEN and CDR2 SYDVKM. The CDR3 is 16 amino acids. V lost 3 bases, J lost 7 bases, and 16 bases lay in between. The DNA for the CDR3 is TGTGCCAGCAGTTTTTCAGGAAGGCTATACAATTCACCCCTCCACTTT. It encodes CASSFSGRLYNSPLHF.

This chain joins TRBV9 and TRBJ2-5; 11 bases agree with TRBD2. CDR3 length: 16 residues. J gave up 4 bases and V 5 bases, and 10 bases lay outside the gene matches. Germline V lookup: CDR1 SGDLS, CDR2 YYNGEE. CDR3 region: CASSVLAGVLGETQYF. DNA of the CDR3: TGTGCCAGCAGTGTACTAGCGGGAGTCTTGGGAGAGACCCAGTACTTC.

This rearrangement joins TRBV10-3 to TRBJ1-1, with TRBD1 matching over 8 bases. Germline trimming cut 6 bases from V and 1 base from J; bases unmatched to any gene: 7. The CDR3 consists of 15 residues. From germline, CDR1 is ENHRY and CDR2 SYGVKD. CDR3 DNA: TGTGCCATCAGCGGACAGGGCCTTGGGAACACTGAAGCTTTCTTT. Translated, it gives CAISGQGLGNTEAFF.

The chain links TRBV12-2 to TRBJ1-2. TRBV12-2 is shown as a pseudogene. The CDR3 is 16 amino acids. The CDR3: CASRSHPPSEGYGYTF. DNA of the CDR3: TGTGCAAGTCGCTCTCACCCCCCCAGCGAGGGCTATGGCTACACCTTC.

The chain links TRBV5-1 to TRBJ2-5; the D gene is possibly TRBD1 (6 bases). V shed 0 bases and J shed 5 bases, with 11 bases lying between them. This CDR3 has 14 amino acids. Germline lookup yields CDR1 SGHRS and CDR2 YFSETQ. The CDR3 region is CASSLAGDVETQYF. The CDR3, as DNA: TGCGCCAGCAGCTTGGCAGGGGACGTGGAGACCCAGTACTTC.

This chain joins TRBV4-1 and TRBJ1-5, with unresolved D. The CDR3 totals 17 residues. With 2 bases removed from V and 0 bases from J, the gap between germline ends came to 14 bases. Germline V CDR1 and CDR2: MGHRA, YSYEKL. This CDR3 reads CASSQHPPGGSNQPQHF. As DNA, the CDR3 is TGCGCCAGCAGCCAACATCCACCGGGAGGTAGCAATCAGCCCCAGCATTTT.

The chain uses TRBV10-2 and TRBJ2-7, with D unclear. Trimming cost V 5 bases and J 0 bases, with 11 bases left between them. In germline, CDR1 is WSHSY, CDR2 SAAADI. The CDR3 loop spans 14 amino acids. CDR3 sequence reads: CASSRRRSSYEQYF. CDR3 nucleotides: TGCGCCAGCAGTCGGCGGCGAAGCTCCTACGAGCAGTACTTC.

J is TRBJ2-1 and V is TRBV11-2, with D possibly matching TRBD2 (5 bases). The CDR3 consists of 16 residues. Per germline, CDR1 SGHAT and CDR2 FQNNGV. V was shortened by 6 bases and J by 1 base, with 16 bases between the two germline ends. The CDR3, as DNA: TGTGCCAGCAGAAGAAGCGGCCTCCTTTCCTACAATGAGCAGTTCTTC. It codes for CASRRSGLLSYNEQFF.

The chain links TRBV27 to TRBJ1-2, with 10 bases matching TRBD1. The CDR3 runs 16 residues. The J segment lost 2 bases and the V segment lost 4 bases, leaving 7 bases of the junction unmatched. Germline V gene lookup returns CDR1 MNHEY and CDR2 SMNVEV (reference sequence). CDR3 in amino acids: CASSSERQGANYGYTF. CDR3 DNA sequence: TGTGCCAGCAGTTCTGAAAGACAGGGGGCGAACTATGGCTACACCTTC.

This chain uses TRBV21-1 with TRBJ2-7; the table's D call TRBD1 went unverified against the DNA. TRBV21-1 counts as a pseudogene. CDR3 length equals 17 residues. CDR3 coding DNA: TGTGCCAGCAGCAAAGCTTGGCCAGCCATGGGCCCCCACGAGCAGTACTTC. It codes for CASSKAWPAMGPHEQYF.

V usage is TRBV7-2 and J usage is TRBJ1-2; 7 bases match TRBD1. Germline assignment: CDR1 SGHTA and CDR2 FQGNSA. The J segment lost 2 bases and the V segment lost 5 bases, leaving 5 bases of the junction unmatched. This CDR3 has 14 amino acids. The CDR3 coding sequence is TGTGCCAGCAGCGGCCAAGGGGGCAACTATGGCTACACCTTC. This translates into CASSGQGGNYGYTF.

The chain is built from TRBV7-3 and TRBJ2-2; D gene ambiguous. In germline, CDR1 is SGHTA, CDR2 FQGTGA. The CDR3 consists of 13 residues. Deletions cut 5 bases from V and 6 bases from J, with 10 bases between. The DNA of the CDR3 is TGTGCCAGCAGCCCAGGCCCCCCCGGGGAGCTGTTTTTT. Its protein product is CASSPGPPGELFF. Drawing the rest from reference TRBV7-3 and TRBJ2-2, the complete variable domain is GAGVSQTPSNKVTEKGKYVELRCDPISGHTALYWYRQSLGQGPEFLIYFQGTGAADDSGLPNDRFFAVRPEGSVSTLKIQRTERGDSAVYLCASSPGPPGELFFGEGSRLTVL.

The chain employs TRBV19 and TRBJ2-1, with 7 bases matching TRBD2. CDR1 is LNHDA and CDR2 is SQIVND in the germline V gene (reference sequence). The CDR3 runs 15 residues. V lost 10 bases, J lost 8 bases, and 17 bases stayed unmatched. CDR3 sequence reads: CATRKGTTSVYEQFF. CDR3 nucleotide sequence: TGTGCCACTCGAAAGGGGACTACCTCAGTCTATGAGCAGTTCTTC.

This clone has just one count. The gene calls are TRBV24-1 and TRBJ2-1, with D tentatively TRBD2 (6 bases). From germline, CDR1 is KGHDR and CDR2 SFDVKD. V lost 6 bases to trimming and J lost 7 bases, with 18 bases between them. The CDR3 is 15 amino acids. Here the CDR3 DNA reads TGTGCCACCAGTACTACGGGAGAGGTGAGGAATGAGCAGTTCTTC. Translating it yields CATSTTGEVRNEQFF.

This clone showed up just once. The chain recombines TRBV6-5 with TRBJ1-1, with no clear D. Germline assignment: CDR1 MNHEY and CDR2 SVGAGI. The CDR3 runs 13 residues. V shed 6 bases and J shed 0 bases, with 8 bases lying between them. CDR3 bases: TGTGCCAGCAGGAGAAGCATGAACACTGAAGCTTTCTTT. Translated, it gives CASRRSMNTEAFF.

The V call is TRBV6-5, the J call TRBJ2-3; 7 nucleotides agree with TRBD2. The V and J ends lost 7 bases and 4 bases, in that order; junction bases with no gene match: 11. This CDR3 has 15 amino acids. Germline CDR1 and CDR2: MNHEY and SVGAGI. The DNA of the CDR3 is TGTGCCAGCAAGCTGGCTAGCGGCGGTCCAGATACGCAGTATTTT. The encoded protein is CASKLASGGPDTQYF.

This clone was observed a single time. This rearrangement joins TRBV27 to TRBJ2-5; TRBD2 matches at 13 bases. Germline-derived CDR1 and CDR2 are MNHEY and SMNVEV (reference sequence). This CDR3 contains 14 residues. V was clipped by 8 bases and J by 5 bases; unmatched bases: 5. CDR3 protein: CASSLAGGRETQYF. CDR3 bases: TGTGCCAGCTCACTAGCGGGAGGGAGGGAGACCCAGTACTTC.